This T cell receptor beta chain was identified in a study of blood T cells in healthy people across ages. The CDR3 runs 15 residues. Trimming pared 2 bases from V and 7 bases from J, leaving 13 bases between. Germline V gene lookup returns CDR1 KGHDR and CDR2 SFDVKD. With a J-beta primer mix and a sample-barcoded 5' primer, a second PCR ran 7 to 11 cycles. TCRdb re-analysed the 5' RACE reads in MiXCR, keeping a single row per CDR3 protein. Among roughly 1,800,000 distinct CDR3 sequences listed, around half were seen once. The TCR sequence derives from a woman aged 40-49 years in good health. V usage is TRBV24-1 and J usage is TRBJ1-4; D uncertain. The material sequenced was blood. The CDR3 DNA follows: TGTGCCACCAGTGATTCGACCCGCTCAGGTGAAAAACTGTTTTTT. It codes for CATSDSTRSGEKLFF.